The present entry profiles one T cell receptor (beta chain) with its context. The antigen is not known. Exclusions: uncontrolled infection, other autoimmune disease, pregnancy, lactation. Each diagnosis drew on symptoms, thyroxine, TRAb, thyroid ultrasound and orbital computed tomography findings. This entry is derived from a study of T cells in Graves' hyperthyroidism and ophthalmopathy. Study in general: Peripheral blood was secured at the point of initial diagnosis, before any treatment. Study-level results: Model-based prediction identified ophthalmopathy a median 6.5 months prior to its onset.

Germline assignment: CDR1 WSHSY and CDR2 SAAADI. The CDR3 covers 19 residues. Trimming pared 6 bases from V and 0 bases from J, leaving 24 bases between. The TCR beta CDR3 regions underwent amplification using RNA transcripts as the source. A first-round RT-PCR of the TCR CDR3 used the HTBI primer set. TCRdb re-analysed the multiplex PCR reads in MiXCR, keeping a single row per CDR3 protein. The sample holds about 640,000 distinct CDR3 sequences, about 20% seen once. The clonotype originates from a man younger than 45 with Graves' ophthalmopathy. The chain employs TRBV10-2 and TRBJ1-5; D is perhaps TRBD1 (6 bases). The sample comprised blood. CDR3 coding DNA: TGCGCCAGCAGCCGCCGAGACAGGCTTGGAGGTGATAGCAATCAGCCCCAGCATTTT. Its translation: CASSRRDRLGGDSNQPQHF.